These 2 T cell receptor beta chains were sequenced from one sample in a study of cytomegalovirus exposure and HLA in healthy donors. In the PCR, 60 Vbeta and 13 Jbeta primers were used. The table came from immunoSEQ multiplex PCR; TCRdb's copy has only in-frame clones and leaves some out. The listing records 70,000 to 80,000 clones. The sample consisted of PBMCs. Receptors originate from a man aged 35-49 years in good health and CMV-seronegative.

The J gene is TRBJ1-1, the V gene TRBV19; D is perhaps TRBD1 (5 bases). Germline-derived CDR1 and CDR2 are LNHDA and SQIVND (reference sequence). The V end lost 4 bases, the J end lost 0 bases, and 21 bases lay between the germline ends. This CDR3 comprises 18 residues. In DNA, the CDR3 is TGTGCCAGTAGTACCTCCGGGACTGCCGGGGGTTTGAACACTGAAGCTTTCTTT. As protein: CASSTSGTAGGLNTEAFF.

The chain is built from TRBV13 and TRBJ2-7; no clear D. The CDR3 runs 14 residues. The V and J ends lost 5 bases and 2 bases respectively, with 13 bases between them. Germline V lookup: CDR1 PRHDT, CDR2 FYEKMQ (reference sequence). In DNA form, the CDR3 reads TGTGCCAGCAGCCCCCGCGGCGGAGCCTACGAGCAGTACTTC. It codes for CASSPRGGAYEQYF.